Given below is one TCR beta chain in context. This clonotype was counted between two and nine times. Its specific antigen is unknown. No base quality values were provided; no much bigger clone lies one nucleotide off. The sample comes from a study of T-cell memory formation after mild COVID-19 (dated by TCRdb to 2020 to 2023). General notes on the study: Most TCR sequence clusters were specific to one of the two donors. Longitudinal TCRalpha and TCRbeta repertoire sequencing tracked T-cell clones expanding and contracting after mild COVID-19 in a couple of donors. Two young, previously healthy adult volunteers made up the cohort, one male and one female.

Ficoll-Paque density gradient centrifugation was used to isolate PBMCs. Points the paper makes about the study in general: Balanced CD4/CD8 phenotypes were observed for clones contracting from day 15 to 85, whereas a bias towards CD4+ was observed for a second wave of clones expanding from day 15 to 37. Whether the second-wave clones peaking on day 37 were SARS-CoV-2 specific was not confirmed. Contracting CD4+ clones turned up mainly in the CM and EM memory subsets, whereas EMRA was where CD8+ clones were enriched. The study included only two mild cases, and larger cohorts that include severe cases with pre-infection samples were judged to be necessary. Some responding clones were detected in pre-infection memory, suggesting pre-existing cross-reactive memory T cells joined the SARS-CoV-2 response.

The CDR3 spans 13 residues, from the cysteine through the phenylalanine. CDR3 DNA only is kept here, 39 bases in frame from base 1. The germline V gene (reference sequence) specifies SEHNR as CDR1 and FQNEAQ as CDR2. V drops 4 bases and J drops 1 base, leaving 4 bases in between. The reads were generated on an Illumina NovaSeq 6000. TCRalpha and TCRbeta cDNA libraries were constructed by 5'RACE with constant-segment primers, with sample barcodes and unique molecular identifiers being introduced. Trizol reagent was used to extract RNA from every sample. Library amplification was performed in two PCR steps, and a second sample barcode and Illumina TruSeq adapters were introduced in the second step. Sequencing of libraries was performed on an Illumina NovaSeq with 2 x 150 bp paired-end reads. From the authors' description of their analysis: With migec v1.2.7, reads were demultiplexed and then collapsed into UMI-guided consensus sequences. Using mixcr v2.1.11, UMI consensuses were aligned to TRA and TRB V and J templates and then assembled into clonotypes. A clonotype was counted as expanded or contracted only when both edgeR and NoisET called the clonotype significant, with the noise models trained on biological replicates. edgeR calls used a false discovery rate-adjusted p below 0.01 and a log2 fold-change threshold of 1. As an exploratory analysis of dynamics, max-normalized trajectories of the 1000 most abundant clonotypes were examined by PCA with hierarchical clustering. Separately sequenced CD4+ and CD8+ repertoires were used to assign the CD4 or CD8 phenotype of responding clones. The public reads were reanalyzed by TCRdb: fastp trimming at Q25, MiXCR alignment, in-frame beta chains only. Rows are unified per CDR3 protein, each entry keeping the most common DNA and genes. The V and J calls shown here were made by TCRdb, not taken from the authors' results. This sample holds roughly 100,000 distinct CDR3 sequences; more than 15% were observed only once. 28% of the sample comes from the top ten.

The sequence was obtained from an adult woman who had mild COVID-19 (a few samples of this study predate the infection). The sample titles of this study are shuffled in the database, so cell type and time point are left out; the donor was told from shared clones. What was sequenced was PBMCs or a T cell subset sorted from them (not recorded which). The chain employs TRBV7-9 and TRBJ2-2; no D segment can be confidently identified. The sequenced DNA is TGTGCCAGCAGCTCAGGGAACACCGGGGAGCTGTTTTTT. Translated, this is CASSSGNTGELFF. The full variable domain, completed from the reference TRBV7-9 and TRBJ2-2 proteins outside the CDR3, reads DTGVSQNPRHKITKRGQNVTFRCDPISEHNRLYWYRQTLGQGPEFLTYFQNEAQLEKSRLLSDRFSAERPKGSFSTLEIQRTEQGDSAMYLCASSSGNTGELFFGEGSRLTVL.